The 16 T cell receptor beta chains below come from one sample, sequenced in a study of T cell changes during pregnancy in multiple sclerosis. Profiling relied on immunoSEQ multiplex PCR, and the TCRdb table lists in-frame clones only, not all of them. The sample lists 60,000 to 90,000 clones, 80% to 95% occurring once. The source material was peripheral blood, sampled in the first trimester of pregnancy. These receptors were collected from a female donor in good health, enrolled as a control in a pregnancy study.

CDR3 sequence reads: CASSWKQAVYNEQFF. CDR3 nucleotides: TGTGCCAGCAGCTGGAAACAGGCCGTCTACAATGAGCAGTTCTTC. V usage is TRBV7-2 and J usage is TRBJ2-1; tentative D call: TRBD1 (5 bases). The CDR3 extends over 15 amino acids. V was pared by 4 bases and J by 3 bases, with 13 bases between. From germline, CDR1 is SGHTA and CDR2 FQGNSA.

The V gene is TRBV21-1, the J gene TRBJ2-2; TRBD1 reflects the table's D call only, with no check against the DNA. TRBV21-1 is noted as a pseudogene. The CDR3 consists of 18 residues. The CDR3 protein is CASSKGTTGEANTGELFF. The CDR3 DNA follows: TGTGCCAGCAGCAAAGGAACAACAGGGGAAGCGAACACCGGGGAGCTGTTTTTT.

The V call is TRBV7-9, the J call TRBJ2-4; 9 bases map to TRBD1. Germline assignment: CDR1 SEHNR and CDR2 FQNEAQ (reference sequence). The CDR3 spans 16 residues. Trimming at V came to 4 bases and at J to 0 bases, leaving 4 bases not matched to a gene. This chain's CDR3 is CASSSRTGEAKNIQYF. The CDR3 DNA sequence: TGTGCCAGCAGCTCGCGGACAGGGGAAGCCAAAAACATTCAGTACTTC.

The rearrangement joins TRBV10-3 to TRBJ2-2; 9 bases fit TRBD2. The CDR3 runs 16 residues. Trimming took 4 bases from V and 4 from J; bases not matched to a gene: 7. Germline CDR1 is ENHRY and CDR2 is SYGVKD. CDR3 coding DNA: TGTGCCATCAGTGCGGTTAGCGGGAGAAGCACCGGGGAGCTGTTTTTT. Its protein product is CAISAVSGRSTGELFF.

The chain employs TRBV5-4 and TRBJ2-5; maybe TRBD1 (5 bases). Looked up from germline, CDR1 is SGHNT and CDR2 is YYREEE (reference sequence). Trimming removed 4 bases from V and 1 base from J, with 17 bases in between. CDR3 size: 16 residues. CDR3 coding DNA: TGTGCCAGCAGCCCTGGGTCCAGGGCCCTCCAAGAGACCCAGTACTTC. Protein product: CASSPGSRALQETQYF.

The V gene is TRBV29-1, the J gene TRBJ2-7; D is unresolved. The CDR3 is 12 amino acids. V lost 3 bases, J lost 0 bases, and 6 bases lay in between. Germline-derived CDR1 and CDR2 are SQVTM and ANQGSEA. CDR3 nucleotide sequence: TGCAGCGTTGAGAACAGCTCCTACGAGCAGTACTTC. This translates into CSVENSSYEQYF.

V usage is TRBV5-1 and J usage is TRBJ2-7; the match to TRBD1 covers 9 bases. CDR1 is SGHRS and CDR2 is YFSETQ in the germline V gene. CDR3 length: 17 residues. V was clipped by 3 bases and J by 1 base; unmatched bases: 11. CDR3 coding DNA: TGCGCCAGCAGCTGGATGGAGACAGGGGGTTTTTCCTACGAGCAGTACTTC. As protein: CASSWMETGGFSYEQYF.

The rearrangement uses TRBV28 and TRBJ1-5; tentatively, D is TRBD1 (6 bases). The length of the CDR3 is 14 residues. Germline CDR1 reads MDHEN; CDR2 reads SYDVKM. Trimming shortened V by 7 bases and J by 5 bases, and 15 bases separated the two germline ends. As DNA, the CDR3 is TGTGCCAGCACCCCGACAGGAAGGGATCAGCCCCAGCATTTT. Its translation: CASTPTGRDQPQHF.

The chain joins TRBV19 to TRBJ1-5, with D possibly TRBD1 on 5 matching bases. V lost 3 bases and J lost 2, with 17 bases in between. Per germline, CDR1 LNHDA and CDR2 SQIVND (reference sequence). This CDR3 contains 17 residues. CDR3 amino acids: CASSIHIQDPRNQPQHF. In DNA form, the CDR3 reads TGTGCCAGTAGTATCCACATACAGGACCCCCGCAATCAGCCCCAGCATTTT.

The chain joins TRBV5-4 to TRBJ2-7; tentative D call: TRBD2 (6 bases). The CDR3 is 15 residues long. The V end lost 2 bases, the J end lost 5 bases, and 17 bases lay between the germline ends. Germline lookup yields CDR1 SGHNT and CDR2 YYREEE (reference sequence). CDR3 DNA sequence: TGTGCCAGCAGCTTATCCAAGTCAGGAGGGGACGAGCAGTACTTC. Translating it yields CASSLSKSGGDEQYF.

This chain connects TRBV5-1 to TRBJ1-1, with D unclear. Trimming pared 0 bases from V and 0 bases from J, leaving 6 bases between. Germline CDR1 reads SGHRS; CDR2 reads YFSETQ. The CDR3 covers 14 residues. DNA of the CDR3: TGCGCCAGCAGCTTGGTCCCAGTGAACACTGAAGCTTTCTTT. Its translation is CASSLVPVNTEAFF.

The V and J genes are TRBV5-1 and TRBJ2-7; 8 nucleotides agree with TRBD1. In germline, CDR1 is SGHRS, CDR2 YFSETQ. The CDR3 is 14 residues long. With V trimmed by 4 bases and J by 2 bases, 5 bases remained unmatched. CDR3 protein: CASSPDRAPYEQYF. The CDR3, as DNA: TGCGCCAGCAGCCCGGACAGGGCACCCTACGAGCAGTACTTC.

The rearrangement uses TRBV27 and TRBJ2-2; 13 nucleotides agree with TRBD2. This CDR3 spans 17 amino acids. Per germline, CDR1 MNHEY and CDR2 SMNVEV (reference sequence). V trimming: 0 bases; J trimming: 6 bases; junction bases outside the gene matches: 4. This CDR3 reads CASSLSTSGRAPGELFF. The CDR3 bases are TGTGCCAGCAGTTTATCCACTAGCGGGAGGGCCCCCGGGGAGCTGTTTTTT.

The chain employs TRBV19 and TRBJ1-1; D is uncertain. The germline V and J ends were trimmed by 6 bases and 0 bases, with 8 bases remaining between them. The CDR3 runs 13 residues. The germline gives CDR1 LNHDA, CDR2 SQIVND (reference sequence). The CDR3 DNA reads TGTGCCAGTAGCTCCTTCTTGAACACTGAAGCTTTCTTT. It codes for CASSSFLNTEAFF.

This chain connects TRBV9 to TRBJ2-1, with D unclear. Germline assignment: CDR1 SGDLS and CDR2 YYNGEE. V lost 4 bases and J 4 bases, leaving 15 bases between the germline ends. The CDR3 consists of 15 residues. The CDR3 protein is CASSINSNTYNEQFF. The CDR3 region has the DNA TGTGCCAGCAGCATCAATAGCAATACATACAATGAGCAGTTCTTC.

A single count supports this clone. This sequence joins TRBV18 and TRBJ1-1; 7 bases are shared with TRBD1. Germline CDR1 and CDR2: KGHSH and LQKENI. The CDR3 has 15 amino acids. V shed 1 base, J shed 0 bases, and the junction held 2 bases outside the gene matches. CDR3 region: CASSPQDRMNTEAFF. The CDR3 DNA follows: TGTGCCAGCTCACCACAGGACAGGATGAACACTGAAGCTTTCTTT.